The following is a TCR beta chain sequence with its context. This sample was included in a study of OX40 agonist ivuxolimab in advanced cancers. CDR3 size: 17 residues. Germline CDR1 SGHNT, CDR2 YYREEE (reference sequence). The V and J ends lost 4 bases and 2 bases, in that order; junction bases with no gene match: 9. Clones were sequenced by immunoSEQ multiplex PCR, and TCRdb holds only the in-frame ones, with some missing. The repertoire holds 90,000 to 120,000 clones, with less than 95% as singletons. Cycle 7 day 1, cycle 4 day 1, and baseline were the timepoints at which blood was sampled. Sequences were derived from CD4+ or CD8+ T cells sorted from blood, sampled in a trial of the OX40 agonist ivuxolimab. The receptor was isolated from an adult with an advanced solid tumor such as melanoma, head and neck, liver or kidney cancer. The V gene is TRBV5-4, the J gene TRBJ2-7; 13 bases match TRBD2. CDR3 region: CASSPTGTSGRAYEQYF. The DNA of the CDR3 is TGTGCCAGCAGCCCGACCGGCACTAGCGGGAGGGCCTACGAGCAGTACTTC. Based on the CDR3 plus reference TRBV5-4 and TRBJ2-7, the full variable domain is ETGVTQSPTHLIKTRGQQVTLRCSSQSGHNTVSWYQQALGQGPQFIFQYYREEENGRGNFPPRFSGLQFPNYSSELNVNALELDDSALYLCASSPTGTSGRAYEQYFGPGTRLTVT.